These 7 T cell receptor beta chains originate from one sample sequenced in a study of regulatory T cells in long-lasting Graves disease (dated by TCRdb to the early 2020s). Explained via the paper, the time point label denotes: newly diagnosed GD, antithyroid drugs for less than 3 months. For both TCR sequencing and RNA sequencing, RNA was extracted from PBMCs in TRIzol. The library came from multiplex PCR. TCRdb records Illumina HiSeq 4000 as the sequencer. To build TCR beta libraries, CDR3 regions were amplified by Arm-PCR using iRepertoire HTBI primers. TCRdb handled the public reads itself, with Q25 trimming in fastp and clone calling in MiXCR, and kept productive beta chains. Entries are consolidated by CDR3 protein sequence, retaining the most common genes and DNA. For this sample there are hundreds of thousands of distinct CDR3 sequences; roughly 16% appear just once. 18% of the sample rests with the top ten.

These same records also appear under a second study, on T cells in Graves' hyperthyroidism and ophthalmopathy.

The sequenced sample was peripheral blood mononuclear cells (PBMCs), obtained at new diagnosis, from a patient treated with antithyroid drugs. The source of these receptors is a woman aged 25 to 39 with Graves disease. Donor details come from another sample of the same person, matched by shared clones.

In this sample, this clonotype turned up many times. This chain links TRBV2 with TRBJ2-2; 14 positions match TRBD2. The germline gives CDR1 SNHLY, CDR2 FYNNEI. Trimming at V came to 8 bases and at J to 4 bases, leaving 6 bases not matched to a gene. The CDR3 covers 16 residues. Here the CDR3 DNA reads TGTGCCAGCGGACTAGCGGGAGGAGGGGTCACCGGGGAGCTGTTTTTT. Translating gives CASGLAGGGVTGELFF.

The rearrangement links TRBV4-1 to TRBJ1-2; tentatively, D is TRBD1 (6 bases). CDR3 size: 15 residues. V was pared by 2 bases and J by 7 bases, with 17 bases between. Germline-derived CDR1 and CDR2 are MGHRA and YSYEKL. The CDR3 sequence: CASSQLETKGGGYTF. The CDR3 DNA follows: TGCGCCAGCAGCCAACTAGAAACGAAAGGGGGTGGCTACACCTTC.

This clonotype has at least ten counts. The rearrangement uses TRBV6-2 or TRBV6-3 and TRBJ2-7, with 12 bases lining up with TRBD1. This CDR3 has 15 residues. With 5 bases clipped from V and 6 bases from J, the junction kept 8 bases outside the gene matches. CDR1 is MNHEY and CDR2 is SVGEGT in the germline V gene. CDR3 in amino acids: CASSALGTGGAEQYF. In DNA, the CDR3 is TGTGCCAGCAGTGCCCTAGGGACAGGGGGCGCCGAGCAGTACTTC.

V and J are TRBV28 and TRBJ2-2; D possibly corresponds to TRBD1 (6 bases). CDR1 is MDHEN, CDR2 SYDVKM, per germline. Trimming took off 9 bases at V and 1 base at J, with 15 bases between the two ends. CDR3 length: 15 amino acids. The CDR3 reads CASTGRGRNTGELFF. The CDR3 DNA follows: TGTGCCAGTACTGGCAGGGGAAGGAACACCGGGGAGCTGTTTTTT.

This sequence joins TRBV2 and TRBJ1-1, with 10 bases aligning to TRBD1. Per germline, CDR1 SNHLY and CDR2 FYNNEI. The CDR3 covers 15 residues. The junction had 13 bases not matched to a gene; V was cut back by 7 bases and J by 8 bases. In nucleotides, the CDR3 is TGTGCCAGCACCCCGGGACAGGGGCGATTCGTGGAAGCTTTCTTT. Translation: CASTPGQGRFVEAFF.

This clonotype was counted at least ten times. The V gene is TRBV28, the J gene TRBJ1-2; 9 bases are shared with TRBD1. Losses at the gene ends were 8 bases for V and 6 bases for J; bases not matched to a gene: 10. Germline V lookup: CDR1 MDHEN, CDR2 SYDVKM. This CDR3 has 14 amino acids. CDR3: CASGSGQGVHGYTF. The CDR3 coding sequence is TGTGCCAGCGGATCGGGACAGGGAGTACATGGCTACACCTTC.

In this sample, this clonotype turned up many times. V is TRBV20-1 and J is TRBJ2-1; D may match TRBD1 or TRBD2 (6 bases each). The V end was cut by 5 bases, the J end by 13 bases, with 21 bases between. Germline V gives CDR1 DFQATT, CDR2 SNEGSKA (reference sequence). This CDR3 has 13 residues. The CDR3 spells CSAPTRGLPNQFF. DNA for the CDR3: TGCAGTGCTCCGACCCGGGGGCTCCCGAATCAGTTCTTC.